The source of this TCR beta chain is a study of T cell responses to AZD1222 COVID-19 vaccine. This CDR3 has 16 residues. V was cut by 8 bases and J by 7 bases, with 24 bases left in between. CDR1 MNHEY and CDR2 SMNVEV come from the germline V gene (reference sequence). This clone has a handful of counts. Assay used: immunoSEQ multiplex PCR; TCRdb lists only in-frame clones, some missing. The profile covers 150,000 or so clones, with 70% to 90% appearing a single time and 4.5% to 6.5% taken by the ten largest. This chain links TRBV27 with TRBJ1-5; maybe TRBD1 (6 bases). The sequencing here drew on peripheral blood, taken on day 0 of AZD1222 vaccination. The sequence was collected from an adult in good health. CDR3 amino acids: CASSPGGGGLRQPQHF. DNA for the CDR3: TGTGCCAGCTCCCCGGGGGGCGGGGGACTCCGACAGCCCCAGCATTTT.